This T cell receptor beta chain is drawn from a study of T cell clonotyping in hematopoietic cell transplantation. Study-level results: Recipient TCR diversity dropped after transplant; expanded clonotypes rose from day 30 to 180. Few recipient clonotypes overlapped donors; over 95% were de novo at given depth.

About this clone itself: Its antigen is undetermined.

Time point indicated: recipient sample about 28 days before transplant, after cytoreduction. Blood collection times were about day -28 and days 30, 100, 180 posttransplant. Here immunoSEQ multiplex PCR was the method, and the copy in TCRdb shows in-frame clones only, minus some. The table lists about 28,000 clones, roughly 84% of them singletons. The source material was peripheral blood mononuclear cells, sampled before stem cell transplant. The receptor was isolated from a man aged 35-49 years with acute myeloid leukemia. Some clones in this sample may be carry-over from other donors' samples.

CDR3 region: CAIKSTGSYEQYF. CDR3 nucleotide sequence: TGTGCCATCAAGAGCACGGGCTCCTACGAGCAGTACTTC. This chain links TRBV10-3 with TRBJ2-7, with unresolved D. Trimming shortened V by 7 bases and J by 0 bases, and 10 bases separated the two germline ends. CDR1 ENHRY and CDR2 SYGVKD come from the germline V gene. The CDR3 contains 13 residues.